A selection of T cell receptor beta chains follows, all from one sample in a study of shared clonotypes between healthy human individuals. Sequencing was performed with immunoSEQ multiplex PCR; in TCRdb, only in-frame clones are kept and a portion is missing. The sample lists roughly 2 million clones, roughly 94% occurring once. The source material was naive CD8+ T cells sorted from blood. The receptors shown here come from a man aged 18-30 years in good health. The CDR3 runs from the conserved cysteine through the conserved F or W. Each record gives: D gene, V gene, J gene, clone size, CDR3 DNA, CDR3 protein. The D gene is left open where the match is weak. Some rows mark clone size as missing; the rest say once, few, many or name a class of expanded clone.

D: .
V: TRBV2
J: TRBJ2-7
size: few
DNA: TGTGCCAGCAGTGAAGGACGCGAGCAGTACTTC
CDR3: CASSEGREQYF

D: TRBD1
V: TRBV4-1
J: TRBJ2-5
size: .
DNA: TGCGCCAGCAGCCAAGGCAGGGGGCAAGAGACCCAGTACTTC
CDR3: CASSQGRGQETQYF

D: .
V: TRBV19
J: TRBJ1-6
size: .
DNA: TGTGCCAGTAGCACCTTTTCGGGGGAATACGGACCCCTCCACTTT
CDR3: CASSTFSGEYGPLHF

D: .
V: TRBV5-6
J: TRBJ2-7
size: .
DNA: TGTGCCAGCAGCCCGGACGTTAGTTCCTACGAGCAGTACTTC
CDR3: CASSPDVSSYEQYF

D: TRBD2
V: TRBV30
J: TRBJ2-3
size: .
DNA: TGTGCCTCGACGGGAGGGACAGATACGCAGTATTTT
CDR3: CASTGGTDTQYF

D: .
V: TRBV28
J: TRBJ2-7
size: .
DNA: TGTGCCAGCAGTCCGCCGGACGGATCCTACGAGCAGTACTTC
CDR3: CASSPPDGSYEQYF

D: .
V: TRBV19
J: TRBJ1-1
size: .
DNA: TGTGCCAGTAGTATCTGGATCGGGGAGAACACTGAAGCTTTCTTT
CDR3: CASSIWIGENTEAFF

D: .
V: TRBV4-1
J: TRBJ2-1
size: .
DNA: TGCGCCAGCAGCCAAGTCCGTCTAGCGAGCTACAATGAGCAGTTCTTC
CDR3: CASSQVRLASYNEQFF

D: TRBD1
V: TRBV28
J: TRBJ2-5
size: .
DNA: TGTGCCAGCAGCCTACCGAGGGGGCGAGGAGAAGAGACCCAGTACTTC
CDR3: CASSLPRGRGEETQYF

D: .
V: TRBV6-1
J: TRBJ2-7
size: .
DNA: TGTGCCAGCAGTGAAAATACGGTGACGTACTTC
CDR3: CASSENTVTYF

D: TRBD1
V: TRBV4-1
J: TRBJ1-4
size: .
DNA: TGCGCCAGCAGCCATAAGACAGGGGCCAATGAAAAACTGTTTTTT
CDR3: CASSHKTGANEKLFF

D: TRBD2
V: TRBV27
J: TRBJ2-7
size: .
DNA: TGTGCCAGCAGGGGGGGCAGCGGGGGACTATACGAGCAGTACTTC
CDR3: CASRGGSGGLYEQYF

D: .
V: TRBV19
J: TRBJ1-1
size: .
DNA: TGTGCCAGTAGTATGGGGCTTAACACTGAAGCTTTCTTT
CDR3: CASSMGLNTEAFF

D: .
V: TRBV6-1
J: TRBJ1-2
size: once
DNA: TGTGCCAGCAGTGACCCAGGGGCCGCCTATGATGGCTACACCTTC
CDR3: CASSDPGAAYDGYTF

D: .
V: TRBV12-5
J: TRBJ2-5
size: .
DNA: TGTGCTAGTGGTTGGACAGTAGAACAAGAGACCCAGTACTTC
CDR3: CASGWTVEQETQYF

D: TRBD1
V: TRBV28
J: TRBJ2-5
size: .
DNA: TGTGCCAGCAGTCCCCCGGACAGGGGGTTAGAGACCCAGTACTTC
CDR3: CASSPPDRGLETQYF

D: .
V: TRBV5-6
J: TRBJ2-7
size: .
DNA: TGTGCCAGCAGCTCTGGTGGTTCGTTCTACGAGCAGTACTTC
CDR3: CASSSGGSFYEQYF

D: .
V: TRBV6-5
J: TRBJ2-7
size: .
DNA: TGTGCCAGCAGTCTGTCCGAGACCTACGAGCAGTACTTC
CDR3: CASSLSETYEQYF

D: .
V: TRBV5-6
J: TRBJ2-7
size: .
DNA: TGTGCCAGCAGCTCCTCCTCGTACGAGCAGTACTTC
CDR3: CASSSSSYEQYF

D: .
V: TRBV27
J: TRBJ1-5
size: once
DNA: TGTGCCAGCAGTTTCGGACGAGACAATCAGCCCCAGCATTTT
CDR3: CASSFGRDNQPQHF

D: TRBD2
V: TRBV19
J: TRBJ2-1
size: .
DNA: TGTGCCAGTAGTATCTCGGGACTAGCGGGAGGCATACGGGATGAGCAGTTCTTC
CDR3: CASSISGLAGGIRDEQFF

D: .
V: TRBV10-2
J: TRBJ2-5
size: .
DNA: TGCGCCAGTCTCCTCCACTCCGGGGAGACCCAGTACTTC
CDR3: CASLLHSGETQYF

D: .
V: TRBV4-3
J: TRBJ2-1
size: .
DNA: TGCGCCAGCAGCCTGGGAGTAGCAGGCTACAATGAGCAGTTCTTC
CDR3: CASSLGVAGYNEQFF

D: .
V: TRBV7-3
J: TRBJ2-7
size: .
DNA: TGTGCCAGCAGCTTAAACGGGGAAGAGAACGAGCAGTACTTC
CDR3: CASSLNGEENEQYF

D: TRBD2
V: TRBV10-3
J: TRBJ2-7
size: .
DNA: TGTGCCATCCCGCCTAGGTACCAAAGGACTAGCGGGATAAACTACGAGCAGTACTTC
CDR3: CAIPPRYQRTSGINYEQYF

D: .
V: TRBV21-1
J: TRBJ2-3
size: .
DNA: TGTGCCGCCGGATGGGTCGGTTTCACAGATACGCAGTATTTT
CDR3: CAAGWVGFTDTQYF

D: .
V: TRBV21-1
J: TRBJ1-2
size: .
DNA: TGTGCCAGCAGCACTCCCCGGGACAGGGGGATTGGATATGGCTACACCTTC
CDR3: CASSTPRDRGIGYGYTF

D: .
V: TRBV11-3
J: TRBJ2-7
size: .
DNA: TGTGCCAGCAGCTTATCGGCCGATATGTGGGACGAGCAGTACTTC
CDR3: CASSLSADMWDEQYF

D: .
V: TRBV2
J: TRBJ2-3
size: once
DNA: TGTGCCAGCAGAGCCTCGACGGATAGCACAGATACGCAGTATTTT
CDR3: CASRASTDSTDTQYF

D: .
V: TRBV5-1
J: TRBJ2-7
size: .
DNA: TGCGCCAGCAGCACCGGGTTGTACGAGCAGTACTTC
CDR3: CASSTGLYEQYF

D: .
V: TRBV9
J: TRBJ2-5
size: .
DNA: TGTGCCAGCAGCGTAGCCCCGAGGGGGGGGGAAGAGGAGACCCAGTACTTC
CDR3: CASSVAPRGGEEETQYF

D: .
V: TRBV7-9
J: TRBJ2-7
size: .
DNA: TGTGCCAGCAGCCAGACAGCCTACGAGCAGTACTTC
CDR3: CASSQTAYEQYF

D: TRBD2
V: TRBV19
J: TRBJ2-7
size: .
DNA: TGTGCCAGTAGTATAGTGGCGGGAGAAAGCTCCTACGAGCAGTACTTC
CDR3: CASSIVAGESSYEQYF

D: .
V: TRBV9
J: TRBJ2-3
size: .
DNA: TGTGCCAGCAGCGTAGCTGCTAAAACTGGCACAGATACGCAGTATTTT
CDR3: CASSVAAKTGTDTQYF

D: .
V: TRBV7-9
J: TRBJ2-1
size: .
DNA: TGTGCCAGCAGCAAGGTCCTGGAACACAATGAGCAGTTCTTC
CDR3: CASSKVLEHNEQFF

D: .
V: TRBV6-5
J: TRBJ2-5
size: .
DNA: TGTGCCAGCAGAAACAACGGATTTTCCCAAGAGACCCAGTACTTC
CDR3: CASRNNGFSQETQYF

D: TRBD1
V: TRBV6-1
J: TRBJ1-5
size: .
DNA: TGTGCCAGCGGTGACAGGGAGCTTTTGTCTAGCAATCAGCCCCAGCATTTT
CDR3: CASGDRELLSSNQPQHF

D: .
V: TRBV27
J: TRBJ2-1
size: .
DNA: TGTGCCAGCAGTTTATCCCAACTAGCTCCTAGCTCCTACAATGAGCAGTTCTTC
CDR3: CASSLSQLAPSSYNEQFF

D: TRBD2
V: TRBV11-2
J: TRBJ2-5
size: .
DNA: TGTGCCAGCAGCCGGCGGGGGGGCGAGACCCAGTACTTC
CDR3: CASSRRGGETQYF

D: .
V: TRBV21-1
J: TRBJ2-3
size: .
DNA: TGTGCCAGCAGCATCCCGAAGGGTGGGGGCACAGATACGCAGTATTTT
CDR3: CASSIPKGGGTDTQYF

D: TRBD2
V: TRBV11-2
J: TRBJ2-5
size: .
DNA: TGTGCCAGCAGCCCCGGAGGGGGACTAGCGGGAGTGGAACAAGAGACCCAGTACTTC
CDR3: CASSPGGGLAGVEQETQYF

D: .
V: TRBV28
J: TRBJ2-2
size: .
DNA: TGTGCCAGCAGTTTAATAGGGAACACCGGGGAGCTGTTTTTT
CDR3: CASSLIGNTGELFF

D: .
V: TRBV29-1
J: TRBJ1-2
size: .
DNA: TGCAGCGTTGAGACCTCTCTGGGGGCGCCAACCTTC
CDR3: CSVETSLGAPTF

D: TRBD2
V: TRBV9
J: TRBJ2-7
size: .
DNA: TGTGCCAGCAGCCCTCGAACTGGCGGGAGTCCCCCCTACGAGCAGTACTTC
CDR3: CASSPRTGGSPPYEQYF

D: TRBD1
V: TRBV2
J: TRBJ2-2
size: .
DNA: TGTGCGGGGAGGGGACAGGGCACCGGGGAGCTGTTTTTT
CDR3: CAGRGQGTGELFF

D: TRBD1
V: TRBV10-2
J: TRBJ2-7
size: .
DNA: TGCGCCAGCGGGACAGGGATCCACGAGCAGTACTTC
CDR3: CASGTGIHEQYF

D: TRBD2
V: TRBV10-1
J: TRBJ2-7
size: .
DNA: TGCGCCAGCAGTGGGACTAGCGGGTGGAATTCCTACGAGCAGTACTTC
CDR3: CASSGTSGWNSYEQYF

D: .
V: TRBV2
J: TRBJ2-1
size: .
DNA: TGTGCCAGCAGGGGGGGCGGCACAGACAATGAGCAGTTCTTC
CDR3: CASRGGGTDNEQFF